This T cell receptor (beta chain) was recovered during a study of response to subunit inactivated influenza vaccine. The germline gives CDR1 WSHSY, CDR2 SAAADI. The CDR3 length is 13 residues. The V gene end was trimmed by 5 bases and the J gene end by 6 bases; junction bases not matched to a gene: 2. TCRdb called the RT-PCR reads again in MiXCR, with one record for every CDR3 protein. In the table there are 450,000 to 500,000 distinct CDR3 sequences, over 9.5% of which are singletons. V gene TRBV10-2 combines with J gene TRBJ2-2; 8 bases map to TRBD1. The receptor's source is a man between 50 and 59 years old who received an inactivated influenza vaccine. This specimen consisted of PBMCs from blood, obtained around seven weeks after vaccination. The DNA of the CDR3 is TGCGCCAGCAGTCGACAGGGGCCCGGGGAGCTGTTTTTT. It codes for CASSRQGPGELFF.